This T cell receptor (beta chain) was documented in a study of blood T cell repertoires in COVID-19. The data were produced by immunoSEQ multiplex PCR, yet TCRdb's version contains in-frame clones alone and is incomplete. The profile shows 180,000 or so clones, approximately 84% of them singletons. The CDR3 contains 14 residues. The germline gives CDR1 LNHDA, CDR2 SQIVND (reference sequence). V lost 3 bases and J 1 base, leaving 10 bases between the germline ends. The chain carries TRBV19 and TRBJ2-7; D not resolved. The sequencing sample was made of peripheral blood. The origin of this receptor is a human donor with acute or convalescent COVID-19. The donor label of this sample is uncertain. The CDR3 protein is CASSMSSVSYEQYF. The CDR3 DNA reads TGTGCCAGTAGTATGTCCAGCGTATCCTACGAGCAGTACTTC.